A single sample gave rise to the 25 T cell receptor beta chains below, sequenced in a study of tumor-infiltrating lymphocytes in primary liver carcinoma. A primer in the constant region served to generate TCR beta cDNA from roughly 520 ng of total RNA. Three-round nested multiplex PCR performed with slightly modified ARM-PCR produced the TCR beta libraries. For around 9 cycles apiece, the opening two PCR rounds ran with TRBV1-TRBV30 forward primers and a C-beta reverse primer. One entry per CDR3 protein, called by TCRdb with MiXCR from the multiplex PCR reads. The repertoire has about 78,000 distinct CDR3 sequences, about 64% of them found once; the top ten carry roughly an eighth. Joint extraction of RNA and DNA used roughly 19-32 mg of bulk tissue that was unsorted. Sequenced input: liver tumor tissue from sampling region 4. Subset reported: tumor region T4, right-lateral pole. The receptors were gathered from an older woman with primary liver carcinoma and hepatitis B virus infection.

A word on this clonotype: A much larger clone lies one base from this, so it may be a read error. No conserved phenylalanine or tryptophan is present at the end of the CDR3, so a read error is the likely explanation. The chain recombines TRBV7-9 with TRBJ1-1, with unresolved D. The CDR3 is 13 amino acids. From germline, CDR1 is SEHNR and CDR2 FQNEAQ (reference sequence). V was shortened by 5 bases and J by 5 bases, with 12 bases between the two germline ends. The CDR3: CASSLTERTEAFL. In DNA, the CDR3 is TGTGCCAGCAGCCTTACTGAAAGGACTGAAGCTTTCTTA.

This clonotype turned up a few times. The gene calls are TRBV20-1 and TRBJ2-1; D unclear. Germline CDR1 is DFQATT and CDR2 is SNEGSKA (reference sequence). V dropped 6 bases and J dropped 9 bases, with 12 bases sitting between them. This CDR3 spans 11 amino acids. CDR3 sequence reads: CSALDRSEQFF. DNA of the CDR3: TGCAGTGCCCTAGACCGAAGTGAGCAGTTCTTC.

The genes are TRBV4-2 and TRBJ1-3; D gene uncertain. This CDR3 spans 16 amino acids. Germline V gene sequence: CDR1 LGHNA, CDR2 YNFKEQ. Trimming removed 0 bases at V and 7 bases at J, with 16 bases between. The CDR3 DNA sequence: TGTGCCAGCAGCCAAGATGAAGAGGATACTGTGAACACCATATATTTT. This gives the protein CASSQDEEDTVNTIYF.

At least ten counts were recorded for this clonotype. V and J are TRBV29-1 and TRBJ1-1; D is ambiguous. Germline V lookup: CDR1 SQVTM, CDR2 ANQGSEA. The CDR3 runs 13 residues. V gave up 4 bases and J gave up 2 bases, with 11 bases separating them. The CDR3 here is CSVAEKFNTEAFF. The CDR3 DNA reads as TGCAGCGTTGCCGAGAAATTTAACACTGAAGCTTTCTTT.

The chain uses TRBV11-2 and TRBJ1-4, with a possible D match to TRBD1 (5 bases). The germline V gene has CDR1 SGHAT and CDR2 FQNNGV. The CDR3 is 17 amino acids. The ends were cut back, 5 bases at V and 7 bases at J, with 23 bases in the middle. Written as DNA, the CDR3 is TGTGCCAGCAGCGGCCCGGAACAGGCCTCCTGGGGTGAAAAACTGTTTTTT. Protein: CASSGPEQASWGEKLFF.

In DNA, the CDR3 is TGTGCCAGCAGCGTCGGAGGGCAGTGGCCCCAGCATTTT. This translates into CASSVGGQWPQHF. J is TRBJ1-5 and V is TRBV12-3 or TRBV12-4; D gene unclear. The CDR3 loop spans 13 amino acids. V was clipped by 6 bases and J by 9 bases, with 15 bases between them.

With respect to this clonotype: One base away lies a much larger clone, so this may be a sequencing read error. The chain couples TRBV29-1 to TRBJ2-1, with 12 bases matching TRBD2. Germline values: CDR1 SQVTM, CDR2 ANQGSEA. This CDR3 region has 15 residues. CDR3 DNA: TGCAGCGTTTCGACTAGCGGGAGAGTAAACAATGAGCAGCTCTTC. Its protein product is CSVSTSGRVNNEQLF.

Here the CDR3 DNA reads TGTGCCATCAGTGAGTCAATCGGTGCTGGCAATCAGCCCCAGCATTTT. This sequence encodes CAISESIGAGNQPQHF. The chain is built from TRBV10-3 and TRBJ1-5, with D uncertain. Germline lookup yields CDR1 ENHRY and CDR2 SYGVKD. The CDR3 extends over 16 amino acids. V was shortened by 0 bases and J by 2 bases, with 11 bases between the two germline ends.

The chain couples TRBV2 to TRBJ1-1; D is unresolved. The CDR3 is made up of 13 amino acids. V was cut by 6 bases and J by 4 bases, with 12 bases left in between. Germline values: CDR1 SNHLY, CDR2 FYNNEI. In nucleotides, the CDR3 is TGTGCCAGCAGGGCCGTAAGTGCCACTGAAGCTTTCTTT. Amino acids: CASRAVSATEAFF.

On this clonotype: The junction does not match germline at one end; this may be a read error. The V call is TRBV14, the J call TRBJ2-1; D possibly corresponds to TRBD2 (5 bases). The germline CDR1 and CDR2 sequences are SGHDN and FVKESK. The length of the CDR3 is 13 residues. The chain's CDR3 is CTSSQRETGEQFF. CDR3 nucleotide sequence: TGTACCAGCAGCCAAAGGGAGACGGGTGAGCAGTTCTTC.

As to this clonotype: Mismatch with germline at one junction end may stem from a read error. The chain links TRBV14 to TRBJ2-7; no reliable D call. The CDR3 is 14 residues long. Per germline, CDR1 SGHDN and CDR2 FVKESK. CDR3 coding DNA: TGTGCCAGCAGCCAAAACCCCCCGCGCTACGAACAGCACTTC. The encoded protein is CASSQNPPRYEQHF.

This clonotype has a handful of counts. One end of the junction does not line up with germline, which may come from a read error. This rearrangement joins TRBV11-2 to TRBJ2-3, with D tentatively TRBD2 (5 bases). Germline CDR1 is SGHAT and CDR2 is FQNNGV. The CDR3 sequence is 17 residues long. The CDR3 coding sequence is TGTGGCAGCAGCTTCCGCCCCCCGGGGATTAGCACAGATACGCAATATTTT. Translated: CGSSFRPPGISTDTQYF.

Points on this clonotype: The junction shows a germline mismatch at one end, possibly a read error. This chain joins TRBV5-1 and TRBJ2-3; 10 bases line up with TRBD2. The length of the CDR3 is 16 residues. Germline CDR1 and CDR2: SGHRS and YFSETQ. The DNA of the CDR3 is TGCGCCAGCACCTTGGACGCTAGCGGGAGAGGACATACGCAGTATTTT. This encodes CASTLDASGRGHTQYF.

The chain combines TRBV2 with TRBJ2-2; no reliable D call. V was shortened by 6 bases and J by 6 bases, with 8 bases between the two germline ends. The germline V gene has CDR1 SNHLY and CDR2 FYNNEI. The CDR3 totals 12 residues. CDR3 sequence (DNA): TGTGCCAGCAGGGGTTCTGCCGGGGAGCTGTTTTTT. This gives the protein CASRGSAGELFF.

In the case of this clonotype: Germline is not matched at one junction end, which may reflect a read error. The genes are TRBV12-3 or TRBV12-4 and TRBJ2-7, with TRBD2 as a possible D gene (6 bases). The CDR3 is made up of 18 amino acids. DNA for the CDR3: TGTGCCGGCAGTTTAGCGAGTTGGCTGAGCTCGGTGGACTACGAGCAGTACTTT. It is translated as CAGSLASWLSSVDYEQYF.

This chain uses TRBV28 with TRBJ1-5; no firm D call. The CDR3 contains 14 residues. Germline assignment: CDR1 MDHEN and CDR2 SYDVKM. Trimming took 5 bases from V and 6 from J, leaving 14 bases between them. The chain's CDR3 is CASSLNGNIQPQHF. CDR3 coding DNA: TGTGCCAGCAGTCTAAACGGCAATATTCAGCCCCAGCATTTT.

This clonotype was found a few times. The junction does not match germline at one end; this may be a read error. This chain links TRBV11-2 with TRBJ1-1; 9 bases align to TRBD1. Germline assignment: CDR1 SGHAT and CDR2 FQNNGV. The CDR3 has 14 residues. The CDR3 region is CVSSLPGTGSGVFF. The CDR3 DNA is TGTGTCAGCAGCTTACCCGGGACAGGGTCTGGAGTTTTCTTT.

The rearrangement joins TRBV7-8 to TRBJ2-3; D possibly corresponds to TRBD2 (6 bases). Germline CDR1 and CDR2: SGHVS and FQNEAQ. This CDR3 comprises 16 residues. V was cut by 1 base and J by 2 bases, with 13 bases left in between. CDR3 region: CASSLVGGCLTDTQYF. CDR3 bases: TGTGCCAGCAGCTTAGTCGGGGGATGTCTCACAGATACGCAGTATTTT. Filled out from reference TRBV7-8 and TRBJ2-3, the complete variable domain reads GAGVSQSPRYKVAKRGQDVALRCDPISGHVSLFWYQQALGQGPEFLTYFQNEAQLDKSGLPSDRFFAERPEGSVSTLKIQRTQQEDSAVYLCASSLVGGCLTDTQYFGPGTRLTVL.

This clonotype was counted a single time. A much larger clone lies one base from this, so it may be a read error. The CDR3 DNA follows: TGTGCCGGCAGCGAGTCTAGCGGAAGAGCCAAAAACATTCAGTACTTC. Its protein product is CAGSESSGRAKNIQYF. The chain employs TRBV28 and TRBJ2-4; 7 bases are a match to TRBD2. Per the germline V gene, CDR1 is MDHEN and CDR2 is SYDVKM. The CDR3 runs to 16 residues.

The chain has TRBV6-1 and TRBJ2-2; D unresolved. Germline CDR1 and CDR2: MNHNS and SASEGT. V lost 7 bases and J 0 bases, leaving 18 bases between the germline ends. The CDR3 covers 17 residues. The CDR3 DNA is TGTGCCAGCAATGAGTTGGCTCGTATAACGAACACCGGGGAGCTGTTTTTT. Protein: CASNELARITNTGELFF.

About this clonotype itself: One end of the junction varies from germline; a read error may be responsible. The CDR3: CTSSYSNRDYGYTF. In nucleotides, the CDR3 is TGTACCAGCAGTTACTCGAACAGGGACTATGGCTACACGTTC. The chain links TRBV6-5 to TRBJ1-2; D is possibly TRBD1 (6 bases). The CDR3 sequence is 14 residues long. Germline lookup yields CDR1 MNHEY and CDR2 SVGAGI.

On this clonotype itself: The conserved phenylalanine or tryptophan normally closing the CDR3 is absent here, so this likely arose from a read error. This chain links TRBV7-9 with TRBJ2-1; D possibly matches TRBD1 or TRBD2 (5 bases each). Trimming shortened V by 3 bases and J by 7 bases, and 16 bases separated the two germline ends. This CDR3 is 15 amino acids long. CDR1 is SEHNR, CDR2 FQNEAQ, per germline (reference sequence). The CDR3: CASSFDKGRENEQFL. In nucleotides, the CDR3 is TGTGCCAGCAGCTTCGACAAGGGGAGAGAGAATGAGCAGTTCCTC.

Only a few counts were recorded for this clonotype. This could be a read error, since a much larger clone is one nucleotide away. The rearrangement joins TRBV10-2 to TRBJ2-1; 9 nucleotides agree with TRBD2. CDR1 is WSHSY and CDR2 is SAAADI in the germline V gene. V dropped 5 bases and J dropped 13; count of bases not matched to a gene: 9. CDR3 length: 13 residues. The CDR3 bases are TGCGCCAGCAGTTTGGCGGGAGGGCTTAATCAGTTCTTC. Protein product: CASSLAGGLNQFF.

This clonotype was seen only a few times. Relative to the germline gene, one junction end is altered; a read error may explain this. CDR3 amino acids: CARRGPGSPTNEQFF. The CDR3 DNA reads as TGTGCCCGGAGGGGGCCTGGATCCCCCACCAATGAGCAGTTCTTC. The genes are TRBV30 and TRBJ2-1, with TRBD1 as a possible D gene (7 bases). Germline values: CDR1 GTSNPN, CDR2 SVGIG (reference sequence). The CDR3 spans 15 residues.

Concerning this clonotype itself: One junction end does not reproduce the germline sequence, and a read error may be involved. This chain uses TRBV10-2 with TRBJ2-3; D perhaps matches TRBD2 (6 bases). Germline V gene lookup returns CDR1 WSHSY and CDR2 SAAADI. The CDR3 runs 14 residues. The CDR3 coding sequence is TGCGCCAGTAGTGAGAGACTAGGCACAGATACGCAGTATTTT. Its translation: CASSERLGTDTQYF.